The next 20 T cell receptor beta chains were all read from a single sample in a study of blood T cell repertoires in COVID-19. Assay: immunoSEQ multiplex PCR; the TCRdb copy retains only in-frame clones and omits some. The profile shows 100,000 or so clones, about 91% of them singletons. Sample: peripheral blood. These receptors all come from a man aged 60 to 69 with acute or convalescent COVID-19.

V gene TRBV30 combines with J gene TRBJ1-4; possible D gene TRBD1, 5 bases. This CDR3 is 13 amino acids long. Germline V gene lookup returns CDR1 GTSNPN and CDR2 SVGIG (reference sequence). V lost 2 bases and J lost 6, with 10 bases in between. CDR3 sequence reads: CAWSWAGYEKLFF. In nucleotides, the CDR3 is TGTGCCTGGAGTTGGGCAGGGTATGAAAAACTGTTTTTT.

The CDR3 here is CASSYSTLTGQETQYF. The CDR3 bases are TGTGCCAGCAGTTACTCTACACTGACAGGACAAGAGACCCAGTACTTC. The V and J genes are TRBV6-2 or TRBV6-3 and TRBJ2-5; a possible D gene is TRBD1 (6 bases). Germline V gene lookup returns CDR1 MNHEY and CDR2 SVGEGT. The ends were cut back, 0 bases at V and 2 bases at J, with 13 bases in the middle. The CDR3 length is 16 residues.

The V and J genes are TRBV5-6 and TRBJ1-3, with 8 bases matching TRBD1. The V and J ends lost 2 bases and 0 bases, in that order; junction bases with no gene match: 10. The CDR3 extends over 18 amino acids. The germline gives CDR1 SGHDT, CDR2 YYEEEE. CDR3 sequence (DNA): TGTGCCAGCAGCTTAGGACAGGGAAGTTCGAGCTCTGGAAACACCATATATTTT. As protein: CASSLGQGSSSSGNTIYF. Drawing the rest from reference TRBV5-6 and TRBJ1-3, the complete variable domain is DAGVTQSPTHLIKTRGQQVTLRCSPKSGHDTVSWYQQALGQGPQFIFQYYEEEERQRGNFPDRFSGHQFPNYSSELNVNALLLGDSALYLCASSLGQGSSSSGNTIYFGEGSWLTVV.

The CDR3 DNA follows: TGTGCCAGTAGTAGATTCAGGGGTACCTACGAGCAGTACTTC. Protein: CASSRFRGTYEQYF. The gene calls are TRBV19 and TRBJ2-7, with TRBD1 as a possible D gene (6 bases). This CDR3 contains 14 residues. Trimming stripped 4 bases from V and 2 bases from J, with 12 bases between. Germline lookup yields CDR1 LNHDA and CDR2 SQIVND (reference sequence).

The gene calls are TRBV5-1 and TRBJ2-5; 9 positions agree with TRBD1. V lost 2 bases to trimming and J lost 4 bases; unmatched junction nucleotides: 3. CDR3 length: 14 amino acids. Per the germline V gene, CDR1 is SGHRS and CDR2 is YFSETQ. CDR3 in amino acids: CASSFTGGRETQYF. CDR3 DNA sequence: TGCGCCAGCAGCTTCACAGGGGGCCGAGAGACCCAGTACTTC.

CDR3 bases: TGTGCCAGTAGTCCCCGGGACTCGTACCAAGAGACCCAGTACTTC. Protein sequence: CASSPRDSYQETQYF. This sequence joins TRBV19 and TRBJ2-5; TRBD2 might be the D (6 bases). Germline V gives CDR1 LNHDA, CDR2 SQIVND (reference sequence). With 5 bases removed from V and 0 bases from J, the gap between germline ends came to 13 bases. The CDR3 loop spans 15 amino acids.

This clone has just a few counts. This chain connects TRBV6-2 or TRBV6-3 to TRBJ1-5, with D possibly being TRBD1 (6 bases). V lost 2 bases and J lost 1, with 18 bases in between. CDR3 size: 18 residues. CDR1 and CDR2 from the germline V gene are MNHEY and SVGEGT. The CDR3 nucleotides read TGTGCCAGCAGTTACAGTCCTGGGGGGGCGGGAAGCAATCAGCCCCAGCATTTT. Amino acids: CASSYSPGGAGSNQPQHF.

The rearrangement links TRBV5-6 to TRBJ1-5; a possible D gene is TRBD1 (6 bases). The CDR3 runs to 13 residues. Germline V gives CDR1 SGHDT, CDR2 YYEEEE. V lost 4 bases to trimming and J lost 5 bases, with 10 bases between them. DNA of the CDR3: TGTGCCAGCAGCCGGACAGCTGATCAGCCCCAGCATTTT. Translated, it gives CASSRTADQPQHF.

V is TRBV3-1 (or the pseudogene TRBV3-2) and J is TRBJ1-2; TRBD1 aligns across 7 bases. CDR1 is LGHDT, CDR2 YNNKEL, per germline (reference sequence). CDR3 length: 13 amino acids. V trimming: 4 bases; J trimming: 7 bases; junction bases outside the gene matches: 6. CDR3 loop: CASSPTGAGGYTF. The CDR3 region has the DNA TGTGCCAGCAGCCCTACAGGGGCGGGTGGCTACACCTTC.

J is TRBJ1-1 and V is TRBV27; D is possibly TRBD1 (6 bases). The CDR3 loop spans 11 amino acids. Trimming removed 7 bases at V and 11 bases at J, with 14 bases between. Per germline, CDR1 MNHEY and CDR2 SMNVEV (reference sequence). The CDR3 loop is CASTGGQRAFF. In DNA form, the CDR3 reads TGTGCCAGCACCGGCGGACAGAGGGCTTTCTTT.

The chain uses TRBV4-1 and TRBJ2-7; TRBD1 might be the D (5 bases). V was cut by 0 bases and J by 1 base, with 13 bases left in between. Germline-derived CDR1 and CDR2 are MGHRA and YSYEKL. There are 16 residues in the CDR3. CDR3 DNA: TGCGCCAGCAGCCAAGATAGGGGCTCCCGGTCCTACGAGCAGTACTTC. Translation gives CASSQDRGSRSYEQYF.

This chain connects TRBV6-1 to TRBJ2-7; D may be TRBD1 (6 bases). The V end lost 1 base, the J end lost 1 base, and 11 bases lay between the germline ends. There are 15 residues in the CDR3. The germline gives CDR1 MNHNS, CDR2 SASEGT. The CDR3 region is CASSEGQGPSYEQYF. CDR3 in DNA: TGTGCCAGCAGTGAAGGTCAGGGGCCATCCTACGAGCAGTACTTC.

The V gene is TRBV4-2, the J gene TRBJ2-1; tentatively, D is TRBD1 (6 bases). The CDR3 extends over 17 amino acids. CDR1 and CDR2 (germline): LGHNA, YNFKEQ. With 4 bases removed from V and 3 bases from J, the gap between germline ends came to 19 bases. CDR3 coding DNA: TGTGCCAGCAGCCTCCAGCCGGGACAAACCTTCTACAATGAGCAGTTCTTC. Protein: CASSLQPGQTFYNEQFF.

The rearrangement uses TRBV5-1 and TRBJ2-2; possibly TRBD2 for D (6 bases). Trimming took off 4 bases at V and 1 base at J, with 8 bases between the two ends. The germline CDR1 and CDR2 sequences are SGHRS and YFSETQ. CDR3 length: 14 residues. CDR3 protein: CASSPGGNTGELFF. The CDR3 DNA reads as TGCGCCAGCAGCCCCGGGGGGAACACCGGGGAGCTGTTTTTT.

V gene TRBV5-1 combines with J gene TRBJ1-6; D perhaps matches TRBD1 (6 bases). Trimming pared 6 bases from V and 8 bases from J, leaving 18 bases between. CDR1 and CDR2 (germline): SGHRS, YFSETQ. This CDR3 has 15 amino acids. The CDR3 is CASTPGGRGHSPLHF. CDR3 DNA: TGCGCCAGCACCCCGGGGGGCAGGGGCCATTCACCCCTCCACTTT. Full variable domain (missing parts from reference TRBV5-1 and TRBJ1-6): KAGVTQTPRYLIKTRGQQVTLSCSPISGHRSVSWYQQTPGQGLQFLFEYFSETQRNKGNFPGRFSGRQFSNSRSEMNVSTLELGDSALYLCASTPGGRGHSPLHFGNGTRLTVT.

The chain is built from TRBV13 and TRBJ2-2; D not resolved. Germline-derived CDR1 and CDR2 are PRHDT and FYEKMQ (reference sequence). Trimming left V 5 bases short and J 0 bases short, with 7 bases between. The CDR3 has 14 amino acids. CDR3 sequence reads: CASSHYSNTGELFF. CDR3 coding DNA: TGTGCCAGCAGCCACTATTCGAACACCGGGGAGCTGTTTTTT.

This CDR3 reads CARSPGTSRFIDTQYF. Here the CDR3 DNA reads TGTGCCAGAAGCCCAGGGACTAGCAGGTTCATTGATACGCAGTATTTT. The genes are TRBV5-3 and TRBJ2-3; 9 nucleotides line up with TRBD2. TRBV5-3 belongs to the ORF category, with a function that is uncertain. The CDR3 loop spans 16 amino acids. The ends lost 4 bases at V and 6 bases at J; junction bases unmatched: 12.

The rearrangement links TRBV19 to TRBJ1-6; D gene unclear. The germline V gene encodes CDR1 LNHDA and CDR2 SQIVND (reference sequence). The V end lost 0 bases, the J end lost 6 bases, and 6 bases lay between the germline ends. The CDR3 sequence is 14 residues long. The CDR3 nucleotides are TGTGCCAGTAGTATAGACTTCGGTAATTCACCCCTCCACTTT. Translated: CASSIDFGNSPLHF.

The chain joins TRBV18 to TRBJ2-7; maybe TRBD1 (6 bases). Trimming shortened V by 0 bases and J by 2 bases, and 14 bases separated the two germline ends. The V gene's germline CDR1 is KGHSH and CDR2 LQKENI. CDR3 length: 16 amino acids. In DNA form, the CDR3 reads TGTGCCAGCTCACCACCAGGCCACAGGGAAGCCTACGAGCAGTACTTC. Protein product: CASSPPGHREAYEQYF.

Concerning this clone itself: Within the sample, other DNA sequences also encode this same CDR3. The CDR3 DNA follows: TGTGCCAGCAGTAGGACAGGGTCCTACGAGCAGTACTTC. It is translated as CASSRTGSYEQYF. The chain has TRBV6-5 and TRBJ2-7; 8 bases align to TRBD1. Germline V CDR1 and CDR2: MNHEY, SVGAGI. The length of the CDR3 is 13 residues. The ends lost 5 bases at V and 1 base at J; junction bases unmatched: 1.